The T cell receptor (beta chain) under discussion was sequenced for a study of blood T cell repertoires in COVID-19 (dated by TCRdb to the early 2020s). For the study in its entirety: Samples from collaborators originated in the United States, Italy and Spain and spanned both the acute and convalescent phases of COVID-19. The material from the prospective study consisted of cDNA or gDNA derived from T cells, B-cell-depleted T cells, or PBMCs. Subjects who had been exposed to COVID-19, were actively infected with it, or had recovered from it provided the deeply sampled blood TCRbeta repertoires that made up the dataset. A freely available public database, intended as a resource for researchers studying the immune response to SARS-CoV-2, is where the repertoires were released. Samples were obtained from the ongoing ImmuneRACE study (first 160 participants) and from approximately 1,200 subjects provided by 6 global collaborators. Where available, HLA class I and class II types were obtained from metadata supplied by the sample provider rather than from assay-based typing. The sample metadata nearly always contained a de-identified subject ID, COVID-19 status, age in years and sex. Results the study describes overall, beyond this receptor: Clinical and demographic metadata were provided uncurated, with the amount varying by source and participant.

About this clone itself: No cognate antigen has been identified for it. Qualities for individual bases were not recorded, and no much larger clone is one base off.

The CDR3 runs 16 residues from the cysteine to the phenylalanine. Of all the DNA, just the CDR3 is kept, 48 bases in frame from base 1. CDR1 and CDR2 (LNHDA, SQIVND) derive from the germline V gene (reference sequence). Clipping removes 6 bases from V and 3 bases from J, with 10 as the unmatched junction base count. The immunoSEQ Assay, a bias-controlled multiplex PCR, was used to amplify TCRbeta CDR3 regions from genomic DNA. As for how the authors treated the data: Nucleated cell counts per sample were estimated from amplification of reference gene primers within the assay. To quantify the absolute abundance of each unique TCRbeta CDR3 rearrangement, sequence reads were collapsed and filtered. For each sample, productive Simpson clonality was calculated by taking the square root of Simpson's diversity index across productive rearrangements. TCRdb holds this immuneACCESS table with in-frame rearrangements only. Some clones are missing; in checked studies, unresolved V genes explain under half, and the rest has no known cause. That table is the source of V, J and clone size, and D and trimming were worked out from the DNA. Present in this sample are about 170,000 clones, around 82% of which were seen just once. The ten largest account for around 6.9% of the sample.

At one collaborating source in Seattle, patients were enrolled during active infection and were followed longitudinally through the course of disease. Collaborating institutions collected whole blood in K2EDTA tubes following their own protocols. For TCRbeta analysis, collaborators shipped samples in one of three forms: frozen whole blood, isolated PBMCs, or DNA extracted from either of those sample types. The sequenced sample consisted of peripheral blood. The clonotype originates from a man older than 75 with COVID-19, enrolled during active disease. Recombination linked TRBV19 to TRBJ2-3, with 9 junctional bases fitting TRBD1. The encoded CDR3 is CASSFGQGLGTDTQYF. The DNA is TGTGCCAGTAGCTTCGGACAGGGGTTAGGTACAGATACGCAGTATTTT.